These 7 T cell receptor beta chains came from one sample sequenced in a study of cytomegalovirus exposure and HLA in healthy donors. PCR was performed using 60 Vbeta and 13 Jbeta primers. TCRdb keeps only in-frame clones here, not all; method: immunoSEQ multiplex PCR. The repertoire holds around 53,000 clones, with almost 85% as singletons. The sequenced sample consisted of PBMCs. The receptor source for this set is a man between 45 and 60 years old in good health and CMV-seronegative.

The J gene is TRBJ2-2, the V gene TRBV5-1, with D possibly TRBD2 on 6 matching bases. The CDR3 has 15 residues. The V end lost 2 bases, the J end lost 3 bases, and 11 bases lay between the germline ends. From germline, CDR1 is SGHRS and CDR2 YFSETQ. In DNA, the CDR3 is TGCGCCAGCAGCTTTGGAGGGCGGGACACCGGGGAGCTGTTTTTT. Translation: CASSFGGRDTGELFF.

The chain combines TRBV6-5 with TRBJ1-1, with D tentatively TRBD1 (5 bases). Trimming took 6 bases from V and 1 from J, leaving 12 bases between them. Germline CDR1 and CDR2: MNHEY and SVGAGI. This CDR3 spans 14 amino acids. CDR3 sequence (DNA): TGTGCCAGCAGACTCCCCGGGGGGAACACTGAAGCTTTCTTT. Translation gives CASRLPGGNTEAFF.

This rearrangement joins TRBV7-2 to TRBJ1-1, with 11 bases aligning to TRBD1. The germline V gene has CDR1 SGHTA and CDR2 FQGNSA. Trimming cost V 5 bases and J 3 bases; bases outside gene matches: 5. The CDR3 is 15 amino acids. The CDR3 spells CASSPGQGAYTEAFF. In nucleotides, the CDR3 is TGTGCCAGCAGCCCCGGACAGGGGGCTTACACTGAAGCTTTCTTT.

V and J are TRBV7-8 and TRBJ1-1; possibly TRBD1 for D (6 bases). From germline, CDR1 is SGHVS and CDR2 FQNEAQ. The CDR3 has 11 residues. V was pared by 4 bases and J by 8 bases, with 8 bases between. The CDR3 sequence: CASSSGQEAFF. DNA for the CDR3: TGTGCCAGCAGCTCCGGACAGGAAGCTTTCTTT.

This clone came up a few times. The rearrangement joins TRBV23-1 to TRBJ1-4; no definite D call. TRBV23-1 is an ORF, with its function uncertain. This CDR3 contains 16 residues. The V end lost 2 bases, the J end lost 7 bases, and 17 bases lay between the germline ends. The CDR3: CASSQIREADCEKLFF. The CDR3 DNA is TGCGCCAGCAGTCAAATTCGTGAGGCGGATTGTGAAAAACTGTTTTTT.

V is TRBV27 and J is TRBJ1-6, with 9 bases fitting TRBD1. The germline CDR1 and CDR2 sequences are MNHEY and SMNVEV (reference sequence). The CDR3 spans 16 residues. V dropped 6 bases and J dropped 7; count of bases not matched to a gene: 10. The CDR3 loop reads CASSLGQGSKNSPLHF. The DNA for the CDR3 is TGTGCCAGCAGCTTAGGACAGGGGTCGAAAAATTCACCCCTCCACTTT.

Turning to this clone: One end of the junction does not line up with germline, which may come from a read error. Different DNA sequences within this sample yield the same CDR3. This sequence joins TRBV10-2 and TRBJ1-6; perhaps TRBD1 as D (6 bases). From germline, CDR1 is WSHSY and CDR2 SAAADI. The CDR3 has 17 amino acids. The CDR3 here is CASSEHKDSLYNSPLHF. The CDR3 DNA is TGCGCTAGCAGTGAGCACAAGGACAGTCTGTATAATTCACCCCTCCACTTT.